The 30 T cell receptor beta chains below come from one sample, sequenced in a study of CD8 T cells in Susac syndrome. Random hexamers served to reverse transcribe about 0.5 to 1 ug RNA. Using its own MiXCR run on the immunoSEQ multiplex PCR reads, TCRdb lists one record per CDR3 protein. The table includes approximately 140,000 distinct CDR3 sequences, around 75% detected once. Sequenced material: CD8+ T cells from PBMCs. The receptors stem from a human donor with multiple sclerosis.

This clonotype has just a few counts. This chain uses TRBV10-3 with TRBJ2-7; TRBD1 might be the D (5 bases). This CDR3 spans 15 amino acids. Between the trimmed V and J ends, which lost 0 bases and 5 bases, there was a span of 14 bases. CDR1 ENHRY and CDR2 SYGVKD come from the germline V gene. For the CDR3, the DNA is TGTGCCATCAGTGAGTCGAGGACAAACCTCGACGAGCAGTACTTC. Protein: CAISESRTNLDEQYF.

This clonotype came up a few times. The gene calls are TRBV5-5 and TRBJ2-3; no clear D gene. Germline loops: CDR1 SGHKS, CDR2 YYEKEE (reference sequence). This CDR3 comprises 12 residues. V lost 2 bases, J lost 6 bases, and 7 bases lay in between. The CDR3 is CASSLDWDTQYF. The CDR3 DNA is TGTGCCAGCAGCTTAGACTGGGATACGCAGTATTTT.

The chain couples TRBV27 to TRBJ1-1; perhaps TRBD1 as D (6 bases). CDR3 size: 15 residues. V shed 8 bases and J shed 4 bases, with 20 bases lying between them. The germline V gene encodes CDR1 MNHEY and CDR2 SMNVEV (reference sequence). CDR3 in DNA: TGTGCCAGCGGAGGCGGAGGGGGGGTGGGCACTGAAGCTTTCTTT. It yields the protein CASGGGGGVGTEAFF.

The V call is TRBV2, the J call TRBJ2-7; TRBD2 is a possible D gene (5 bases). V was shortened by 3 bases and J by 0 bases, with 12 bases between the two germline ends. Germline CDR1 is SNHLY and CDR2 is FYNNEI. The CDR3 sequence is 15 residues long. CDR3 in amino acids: CASSDAGVSSYEQYF. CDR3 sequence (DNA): TGTGCCAGCAGTGACGCGGGTGTCAGCTCCTACGAGCAGTACTTC.

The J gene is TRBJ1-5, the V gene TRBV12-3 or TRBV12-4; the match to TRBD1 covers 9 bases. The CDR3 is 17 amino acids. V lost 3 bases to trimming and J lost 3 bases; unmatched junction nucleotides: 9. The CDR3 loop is CASSLTGQGQINQPQHF. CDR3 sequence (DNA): TGTGCCAGCAGTTTGACGGGACAGGGACAAATCAATCAGCCCCAGCATTTT.

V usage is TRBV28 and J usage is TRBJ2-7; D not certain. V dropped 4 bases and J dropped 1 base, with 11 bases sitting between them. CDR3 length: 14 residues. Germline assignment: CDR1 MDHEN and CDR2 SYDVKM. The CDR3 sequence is CASSSQVYSYEQYF. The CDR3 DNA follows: TGTGCCAGCAGTTCCCAGGTTTATTCCTACGAGCAGTACTTC. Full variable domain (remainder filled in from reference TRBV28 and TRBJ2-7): DVKVTQSSRYLVKRTGEKVFLECVQDMDHENMFWYRQDPGLGLRLIYFSYDVKMKEKGDIPEGYSVSREKKERFSLILESASTNQTSMYLCASSSQVYSYEQYFGPGTRLTVT.

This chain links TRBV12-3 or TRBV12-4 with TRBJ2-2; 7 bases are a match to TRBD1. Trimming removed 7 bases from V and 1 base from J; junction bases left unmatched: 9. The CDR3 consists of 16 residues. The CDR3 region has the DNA TGTGCCAGCACCCTCGACAGGGCCATGAACACCGGGGAGCTGTTTTTT. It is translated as CASTLDRAMNTGELFF.

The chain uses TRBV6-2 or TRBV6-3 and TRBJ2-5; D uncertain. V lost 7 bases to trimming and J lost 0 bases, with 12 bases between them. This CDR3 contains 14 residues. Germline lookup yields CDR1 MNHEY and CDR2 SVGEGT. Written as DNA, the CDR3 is TGTGCCAGCAAGAGTTTGGGATACCAAGAGACCCAGTACTTC. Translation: CASKSLGYQETQYF.

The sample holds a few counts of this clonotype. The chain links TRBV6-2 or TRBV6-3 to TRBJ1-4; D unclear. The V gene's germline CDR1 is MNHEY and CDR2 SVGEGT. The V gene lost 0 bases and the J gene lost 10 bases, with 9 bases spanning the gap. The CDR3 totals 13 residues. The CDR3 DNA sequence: TGTGCCAGCAGTTACTCCTCGGGTGGAAAACTGTTTTTT. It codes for CASSYSSGGKLFF.

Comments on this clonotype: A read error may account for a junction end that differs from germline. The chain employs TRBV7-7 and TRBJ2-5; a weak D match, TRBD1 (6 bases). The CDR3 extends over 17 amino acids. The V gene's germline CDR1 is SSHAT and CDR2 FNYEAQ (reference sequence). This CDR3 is CASSLGGRGTSQETQYF. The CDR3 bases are TGTGCTAGCAGCTTAGGGGGAAGAGGGACATCGCAAGAGACCCAGTACTTC.

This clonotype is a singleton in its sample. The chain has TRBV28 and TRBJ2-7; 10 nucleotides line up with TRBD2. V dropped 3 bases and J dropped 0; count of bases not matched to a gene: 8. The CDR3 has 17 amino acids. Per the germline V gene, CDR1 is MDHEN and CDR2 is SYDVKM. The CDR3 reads CASSFSLAGASSYEQYF. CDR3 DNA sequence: TGTGCCAGCAGTTTTTCGCTAGCGGGGGCCAGCTCCTACGAGCAGTACTTC.

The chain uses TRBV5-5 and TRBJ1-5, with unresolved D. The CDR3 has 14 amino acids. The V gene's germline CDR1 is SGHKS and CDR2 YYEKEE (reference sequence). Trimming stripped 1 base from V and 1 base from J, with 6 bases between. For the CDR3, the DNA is TGTGCCAGCAGCTTGTCGGACAGCAATCAGCCCCAGCATTTT. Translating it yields CASSLSDSNQPQHF.

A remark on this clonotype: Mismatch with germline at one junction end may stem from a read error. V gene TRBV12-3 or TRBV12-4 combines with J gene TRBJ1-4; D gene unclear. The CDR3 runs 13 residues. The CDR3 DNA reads TGTGCCAGCCGAGTCGCTACAAATGAAAAACTGTTGTTT. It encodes CASRVATNEKLLF.

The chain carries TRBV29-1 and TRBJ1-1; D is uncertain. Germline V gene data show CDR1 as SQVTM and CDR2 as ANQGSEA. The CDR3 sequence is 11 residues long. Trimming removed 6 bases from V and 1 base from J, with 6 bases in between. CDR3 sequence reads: CSVLKNTEAFF. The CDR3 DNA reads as TGCAGCGTGCTTAAGAACACTGAAGCTTTCTTT. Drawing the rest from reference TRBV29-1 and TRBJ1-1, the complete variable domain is SAVISQKPSRDICQRGTSLTIQCQVDSQVTMMFWYRQQPGQSLTLIATANQGSEATYESGFVIDKFPISRPNLTFSTLTVSNMSPEDSSIYLCSVLKNTEAFFGQGTRLTVV.

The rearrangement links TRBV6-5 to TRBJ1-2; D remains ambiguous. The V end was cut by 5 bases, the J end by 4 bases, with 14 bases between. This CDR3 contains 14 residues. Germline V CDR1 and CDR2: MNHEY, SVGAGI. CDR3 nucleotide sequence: TGTGCCAGCAGTCCTCCCTCGGCATCCTATGGCTACACCTTC. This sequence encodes CASSPPSASYGYTF.

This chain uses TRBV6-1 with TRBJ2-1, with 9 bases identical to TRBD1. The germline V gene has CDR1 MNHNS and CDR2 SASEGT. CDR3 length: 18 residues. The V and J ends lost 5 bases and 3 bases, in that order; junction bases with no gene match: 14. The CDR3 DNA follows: TGTGCCAGCAGTCTAGGGACAGGGACCTTTTGGATCTACAATGAGCAGTTCTTC. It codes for CASSLGTGTFWIYNEQFF.

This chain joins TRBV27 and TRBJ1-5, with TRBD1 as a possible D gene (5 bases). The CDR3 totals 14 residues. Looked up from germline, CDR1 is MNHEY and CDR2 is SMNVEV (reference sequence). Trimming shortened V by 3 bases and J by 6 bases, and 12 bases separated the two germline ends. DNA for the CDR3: TGTGCCAGCAGTTTCTCGGGGACGGGTCAGCCCCAGCATTTT. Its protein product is CASSFSGTGQPQHF.

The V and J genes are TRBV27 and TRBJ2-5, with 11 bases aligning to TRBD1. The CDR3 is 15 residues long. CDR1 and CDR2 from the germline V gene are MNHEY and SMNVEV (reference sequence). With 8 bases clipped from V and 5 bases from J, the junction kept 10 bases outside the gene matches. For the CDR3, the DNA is TGTGCCAGCGGACCCGGGACAGGGGGTCGCGAGACCCAGTACTTC. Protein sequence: CASGPGTGGRETQYF.

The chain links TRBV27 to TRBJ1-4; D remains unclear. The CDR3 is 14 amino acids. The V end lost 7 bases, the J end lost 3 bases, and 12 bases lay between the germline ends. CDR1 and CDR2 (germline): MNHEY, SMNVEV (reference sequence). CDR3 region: CASKWAAANEKLFF. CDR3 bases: TGTGCCAGCAAGTGGGCAGCCGCTAATGAAAAACTGTTTTTT.

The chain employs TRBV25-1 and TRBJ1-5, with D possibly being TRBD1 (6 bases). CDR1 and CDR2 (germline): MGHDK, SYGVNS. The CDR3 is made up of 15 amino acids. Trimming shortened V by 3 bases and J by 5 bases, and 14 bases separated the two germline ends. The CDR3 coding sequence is TGTGCCAGCAGTGATGGGGGGGGGCCTGATCAGCCCCAGCATTTT. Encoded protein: CASSDGGGPDQPQHF.

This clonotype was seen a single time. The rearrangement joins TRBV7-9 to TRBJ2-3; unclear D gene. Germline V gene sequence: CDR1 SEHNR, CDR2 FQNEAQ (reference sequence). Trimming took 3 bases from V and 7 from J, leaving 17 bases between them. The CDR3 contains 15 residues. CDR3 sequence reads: CASSFMSRDGYTQYF. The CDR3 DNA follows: TGTGCCAGCAGCTTTATGAGTAGGGATGGATATACGCAGTATTTT.

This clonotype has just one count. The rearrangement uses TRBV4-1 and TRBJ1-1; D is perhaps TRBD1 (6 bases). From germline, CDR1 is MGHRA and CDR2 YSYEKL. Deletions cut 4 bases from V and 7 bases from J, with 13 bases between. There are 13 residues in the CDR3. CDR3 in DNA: TGCGCCAGCAGCCCACAGGGATTTATTGAAGCTTTCTTT. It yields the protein CASSPQGFIEAFF.

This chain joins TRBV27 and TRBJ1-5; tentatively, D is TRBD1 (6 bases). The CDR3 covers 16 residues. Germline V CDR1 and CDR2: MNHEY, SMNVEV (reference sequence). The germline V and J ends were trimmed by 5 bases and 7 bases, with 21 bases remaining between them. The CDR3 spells CASSPFLLGAEQPQHF. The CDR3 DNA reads TGTGCCAGCAGTCCATTTCTTCTGGGGGCGGAACAGCCCCAGCATTTT.

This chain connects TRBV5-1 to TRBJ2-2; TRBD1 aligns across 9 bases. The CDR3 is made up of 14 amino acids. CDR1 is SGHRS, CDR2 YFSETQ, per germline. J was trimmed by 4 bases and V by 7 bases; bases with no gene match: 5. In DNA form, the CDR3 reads TGCGCCAGCCGGGACAGGGATAGCACCGGGGAGCTGTTTTTT. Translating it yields CASRDRDSTGELFF.

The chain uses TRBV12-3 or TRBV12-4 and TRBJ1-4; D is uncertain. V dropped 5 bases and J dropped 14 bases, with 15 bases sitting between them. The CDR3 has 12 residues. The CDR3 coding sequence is TGTGCCAGCAGTCTATCGACAATTGATCTGTTTTTT. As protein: CASSLSTIDLFF.

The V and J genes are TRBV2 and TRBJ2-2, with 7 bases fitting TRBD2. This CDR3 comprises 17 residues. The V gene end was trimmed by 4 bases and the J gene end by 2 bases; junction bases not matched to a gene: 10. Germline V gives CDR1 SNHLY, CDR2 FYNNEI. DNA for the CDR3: TGTGCCAGCAGTGTATCACTAGCGACGGTAAACACCGGGGAGCTGTTTTTT. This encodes CASSVSLATVNTGELFF.

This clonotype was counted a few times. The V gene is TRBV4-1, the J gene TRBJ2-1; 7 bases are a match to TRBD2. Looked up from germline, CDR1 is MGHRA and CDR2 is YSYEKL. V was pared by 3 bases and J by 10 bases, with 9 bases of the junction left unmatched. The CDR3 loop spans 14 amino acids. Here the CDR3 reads CASSHPGLPLEQFF. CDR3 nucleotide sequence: TGCGCCAGCAGCCACCCGGGACTACCTCTAGAGCAGTTCTTC.

The CDR3 loop is CASSVTGGPNEQFF. CDR3 bases: TGTGCCAGTAGTGTGACGGGAGGACCCAATGAGCAGTTCTTC. V gene TRBV19 combines with J gene TRBJ2-1; 7 nucleotides match TRBD2. Germline V CDR1 and CDR2: LNHDA, SQIVND (reference sequence). With V trimmed by 5 bases and J by 6 bases, 7 bases remained unmatched. The CDR3 consists of 14 residues.

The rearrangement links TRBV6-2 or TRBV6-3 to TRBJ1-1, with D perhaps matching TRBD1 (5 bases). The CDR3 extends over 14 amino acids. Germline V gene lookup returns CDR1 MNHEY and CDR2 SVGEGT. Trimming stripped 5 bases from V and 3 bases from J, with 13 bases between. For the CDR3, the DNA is TGTGCCAGCAGTCCAGACAGCTACCACACTGAAGCTTTCTTT. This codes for CASSPDSYHTEAFF.

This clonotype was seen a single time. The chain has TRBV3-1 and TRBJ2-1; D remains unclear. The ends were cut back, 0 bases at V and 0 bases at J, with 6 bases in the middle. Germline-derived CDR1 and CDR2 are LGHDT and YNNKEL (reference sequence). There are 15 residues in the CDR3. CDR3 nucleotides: TGTGCCAGCAGCCAAGAAAGTTTCTCCTACAATGAGCAGTTCTTC. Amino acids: CASSQESFSYNEQFF.